These 16 T cell receptor beta chains were sequenced from one sample in a study of response to subunit inactivated influenza vaccine. TCRdb itself ran the RT-PCR reads through MiXCR, one entry per CDR3 protein. The sample has hundreds of thousands of distinct CDR3 sequences, approximately 14% seen once. Here the sequenced sample was PBMCs from blood, taken roughly 12 days after vaccination. These TCRs come from a man aged 45-65 years who received an inactivated influenza vaccine.

The gene calls are TRBV5-5 and TRBJ1-4, with 8 bases aligning to TRBD1. CDR1 SGHKS and CDR2 YYEKEE come from the germline V gene (reference sequence). CDR3 length equals 16 residues. V lost 3 bases, J lost 6 bases, and 10 bases stayed unmatched. CDR3 coding DNA: TGTGCCAGCAGCTGGGGGTGGTCAGGGGGCCATGAAAAACTGTTTTTT. Translating it yields CASSWGWSGGHEKLFF.

In this sample, this clonotype turned up many times. The rearrangement uses TRBV24-1 and TRBJ2-1; 11 bases map to TRBD1. J gave up 5 bases and V 3 bases, and 8 bases lay outside the gene matches. Per germline, CDR1 KGHDR and CDR2 SFDVKD. The CDR3 totals 17 residues. Here the CDR3 reads CATSDLPGQGANNEQFF. The CDR3 bases are TGTGCCACCAGTGATCTCCCAGGACAGGGGGCCAACAATGAGCAGTTCTTC.

V usage is TRBV20-1 and J usage is TRBJ2-2; 11 bases are shared with TRBD1. The CDR3 totals 14 residues. Per germline, CDR1 DFQATT and CDR2 SNEGSKA (reference sequence). Losses at the gene ends were 5 bases for V and 6 bases for J; bases not matched to a gene: 5. The CDR3 here is CSAGQGAGAGELFF. CDR3 nucleotide sequence: TGCAGTGCTGGACAGGGGGCTGGGGCCGGGGAGCTGTTTTTT.

This sequence joins TRBV6-1 and TRBJ2-4; TRBD1 is a possible D gene (6 bases). The V end was cut by 7 bases, the J end by 8 bases, with 21 bases between. The CDR3 has 15 amino acids. Germline lookup yields CDR1 MNHNS and CDR2 SASEGT. CDR3 nucleotide sequence: TGTGCCAGCACCGTAACACAGGGCCTAAGCGACATTCAGTACTTC. Protein product: CASTVTQGLSDIQYF.

This clonotype was picked up a small number of times. The V and J genes are TRBV20-1 and TRBJ2-5; D may correspond to TRBD1 or TRBD2 (5 bases each). In germline, CDR1 is DFQATT, CDR2 SNEGSKA (reference sequence). The CDR3 runs to 13 residues. Trimming removed 4 bases at V and 2 bases at J, with 11 bases between. CDR3 DNA sequence: TGCAGTGCTAATGGGGGTATTCAAGAGACCCAGTACTTC. This codes for CSANGGIQETQYF.

This clonotype has a handful of counts. This rearrangement joins TRBV2 to TRBJ2-3; D is undetermined. V was clipped by 4 bases and J by 5 bases, with 4 bases between them. CDR1 and CDR2 (germline): SNHLY, FYNNEI. The CDR3 runs 11 residues. The CDR3 is CASSAVDTQYF. The CDR3 DNA sequence: TGTGCCAGCAGTGCTGTAGATACGCAGTATTTT.

This chain joins TRBV7-6 and TRBJ2-7, with D tentatively TRBD2 (6 bases). V was trimmed by 3 bases and J by 6 bases, leaving 9 bases between them. The germline V gene has CDR1 SGHVS and CDR2 FNYEAQ. The length of the CDR3 is 12 residues. The CDR3 reads CASSFQGLEQYF. CDR3 nucleotides: TGTGCCAGCAGCTTCCAGGGACTCGAGCAGTACTTC.

The sample holds many counts of this clonotype. The gene calls are TRBV6-5 and TRBJ1-1; a possible D gene is TRBD1 (6 bases). The CDR3 has 14 amino acids. V was clipped by 2 bases and J by 1 base, with 8 bases between them. Germline lookup yields CDR1 MNHEY and CDR2 SVGAGI. Written as DNA, the CDR3 is TGTGCCAGCAGTTACCAGGGGCGGAACACTGAAGCTTTCTTT. Amino acid sequence: CASSYQGRNTEAFF.

This clonotype was seen a handful of times. The chain recombines TRBV7-8 with TRBJ2-7, with 8 bases identical to TRBD1. V dropped 3 bases and J dropped 1; count of bases not matched to a gene: 8. This CDR3 has 16 residues. Germline CDR1 reads SGHVS; CDR2 reads FQNEAQ. The CDR3 spells CASSLSRGLRSYEQYF. In nucleotides, the CDR3 is TGTGCCAGCAGCTTGAGCAGGGGGCTACGGTCCTACGAGCAGTACTTC. The complete variable domain, with remaining parts taken from reference TRBV7-8 and TRBJ2-7, reads GAGVSQSPRYKVAKRGQDVALRCDPISGHVSLFWYQQALGQGPEFLTYFQNEAQLDKSGLPSDRFFAERPEGSVSTLKIQRTQQEDSAVYLCASSLSRGLRSYEQYFGPGTRLTVT.

This clonotype was counted a few times. The rearrangement links TRBV7-8 to TRBJ1-1; D possibly corresponds to TRBD1 (5 bases). V was cut by 6 bases and J by 4 bases, with 18 bases left in between. The CDR3 is made up of 15 amino acids. Germline V lookup: CDR1 SGHVS, CDR2 FQNEAQ. CDR3 DNA sequence: TGTGCCAGCAGAACACCTAGGGGAAGTAGCACTGAAGCTTTCTTT. Translation gives CASRTPRGSSTEAFF.

This clonotype has more than one count but fewer than ten. The rearrangement uses TRBV12-3 or TRBV12-4 and TRBJ1-1; unclear D gene. The CDR3 contains 14 residues. V shed 8 bases and J shed 1 base, with 14 bases lying between them. CDR3: CASSLREGNTEAFF. The CDR3 coding sequence is TGTGCCAGCTCCCTAAGAGAGGGGAACACTGAAGCTTTCTTT.

This sequence joins TRBV4-3 and TRBJ1-1, with unresolved D. The V gene's germline CDR1 is LGHNA and CDR2 YSLEER. The V and J ends lost 3 bases and 8 bases respectively, with 19 bases between them. CDR3 length equals 15 residues. The CDR3 is CASSQDPWGTQEAFF. CDR3 bases: TGCGCCAGCAGCCAGGATCCTTGGGGAACACAGGAAGCTTTCTTT.

This clonotype appeared many times. The V gene is TRBV6-2 or TRBV6-3, the J gene TRBJ2-1; 9 bases are shared with TRBD2. The germline gives CDR1 MNHEY, CDR2 SVGEGT. The CDR3 length is 17 residues. V shed 7 bases and J 6 bases; nucleotides not matched to a gene: 16. CDR3 sequence (DNA): TGTGCCAGCAACAGGGGTAGCGGGAGTGAAACGCGCAATGAGCAGTTCTTC. Its translation is CASNRGSGSETRNEQFF.

The V and J genes are TRBV2 and TRBJ2-3; D is undetermined. The germline V gene has CDR1 SNHLY and CDR2 FYNNEI. With 6 bases removed from V and 2 bases from J, the gap between germline ends came to 9 bases. This CDR3 region has 13 residues. The CDR3 is CASSGRNTDTQYF. The CDR3 region has the DNA TGTGCCAGCAGCGGCAGAAACACAGATACGCAGTATTTT.

The sample holds a few counts of this clonotype. V is TRBV6-2 or TRBV6-3 and J is TRBJ2-1; D not certain. There are 15 residues in the CDR3. Germline V CDR1 and CDR2: MNHEY, SVGEGT. V lost 6 bases to trimming and J lost 0 bases, with 12 bases between them. Here the CDR3 DNA reads TGTGCCAGCAGGACTGGACGGAACTCCTACAATGAGCAGTTCTTC. Residues: CASRTGRNSYNEQFF.

The table lists this clonotype with a few counts. The CDR3 reads CASSGLDAYEQYF. CDR3 nucleotide sequence: TGTGCCAGCAGCGGTCTGGACGCCTACGAGCAGTACTTC. The V call is TRBV12-3 or TRBV12-4, the J call TRBJ2-7; no definite D call. V lost 6 bases, J lost 2 bases, and 11 bases lay in between. The CDR3 is made up of 13 amino acids.